A single sample gave rise to the 22 T cell receptor beta chains below, sequenced in a study of blood T cell repertoires in COVID-19. The method was immunoSEQ multiplex PCR; TCRdb's version includes in-frame clones alone and lacks a portion of them. In the table there are over 200,000 clones, 87% of which are singletons. Input material: peripheral blood. The receptors were gathered from a man aged 55 to 70 who had recovered from COVID-19.

The chain carries TRBV6-2 or TRBV6-3 and TRBJ1-2; maybe TRBD1 (5 bases). The CDR3 has 13 residues. V lost 6 bases to trimming and J lost 4 bases, with 12 bases between them. Germline lookup yields CDR1 MNHEY and CDR2 SVGEGT. The CDR3 is CASSIDSAYGYTF. In DNA, the CDR3 is TGTGCCAGCAGCATCGACAGTGCCTATGGCTACACCTTC.

This clone was detected once. The chain couples TRBV19 to TRBJ2-1; 11 bases match TRBD2. This CDR3 contains 18 residues. The V gene's germline CDR1 is LNHDA and CDR2 SQIVND (reference sequence). Losses at the gene ends were 5 bases for V and 0 bases for J; bases not matched to a gene: 9. CDR3 loop: CASSPRLAGLSSYNEQFF. The CDR3 nucleotides are TGTGCCAGTAGTCCCAGACTAGCGGGGCTATCCTCCTACAATGAGCAGTTCTTC.

This chain joins TRBV29-1 and TRBJ2-3; perhaps TRBD2 as D (5 bases). Germline V gives CDR1 SQVTM, CDR2 ANQGSEA. CDR3 length: 16 residues. V lost 4 bases and J 0 bases, leaving 17 bases between the germline ends. The DNA for the CDR3 is TGCAGCGTTGTAGGAAAGGACTTTCTAAGCACAGATACGCAGTATTTT. Translating it yields CSVVGKDFLSTDTQYF.

The chain links TRBV5-1 to TRBJ1-2; TRBD1 matches 7 bases. Germline V gives CDR1 SGHRS, CDR2 YFSETQ. After removal of 0 bases from V and 5 bases from J, the junction contained 4 bases not matched to a gene. The CDR3 loop spans 14 amino acids. CDR3 protein: CASSLVTGEYGYTF. In DNA form, the CDR3 reads TGCGCCAGCAGCTTGGTTACAGGGGAATATGGCTACACCTTC.

This clone showed up just a few times. The genes are TRBV11-2 and TRBJ1-5; D gene unclear. V lost 0 bases to trimming and J lost 9 bases, with 9 bases between them. The V gene's germline CDR1 is SGHAT and CDR2 FQNNGV. CDR3 size: 13 residues. CDR3 DNA: TGTGCCAGCAGCTTAGATCAGGCGGGGCCCCAGCATTTT. It yields the protein CASSLDQAGPQHF.

The chain carries TRBV6-2 or TRBV6-3 and TRBJ2-7; maybe TRBD2 (5 bases). Germline-derived CDR1 and CDR2 are MNHEY and SVGEGT. V gave up 3 bases and J gave up 6 bases, with 15 bases separating them. The CDR3 runs to 14 residues. The CDR3 nucleotides read TGTGCCAGCAGTTATTCCCTGAGCGGAGCCGAGCAGTACTTC. This gives the protein CASSYSLSGAEQYF.

This clone was seen a few times. The CDR3 coding sequence is TGTGCCAGCTGGCGGGATGAGCAGTTCTTC. It codes for CASWRDEQFF. The V and J genes are TRBV2 and TRBJ2-1; D is perhaps TRBD2 (5 bases). Germline V gives CDR1 SNHLY, CDR2 FYNNEI. The CDR3 is 10 amino acids. The V end lost 8 bases, the J end lost 8 bases, and 7 bases lay between the germline ends.

The V and J genes are TRBV6-6 and TRBJ1-2; TRBD1 is a possible D gene (5 bases). The CDR3 covers 13 residues. Germline V gene data show CDR1 as MNHNY and CDR2 as SVGAGI (reference sequence). V was shortened by 11 bases and J by 4 bases, with 17 bases between the two germline ends. The CDR3: CAARVPPSYGYTF. The DNA of the CDR3 is TGTGCCGCCAGGGTCCCACCTAGCTATGGCTACACCTTC.

The V call is TRBV6-5, the J call TRBJ2-5; no reliable D call. Looked up from germline, CDR1 is MNHEY and CDR2 is SVGAGI. Trimming stripped 0 bases from V and 5 bases from J, with 13 bases between. This CDR3 spans 15 amino acids. CDR3 DNA: TGTGCCAGCAGTTACTCGACACAGCCGGCGGAGACCCAGTACTTC. Translating it yields CASSYSTQPAETQYF.

This clone was detected only a few times. V gene TRBV9 combines with J gene TRBJ2-7; D not certain. V lost 0 bases and J 3 bases, leaving 10 bases between the germline ends. CDR3 size: 14 residues. Germline CDR1 SGDLS, CDR2 YYNGEE. This CDR3 is CASSVAEQIYEQYF. For the CDR3, the DNA is TGTGCCAGCAGCGTAGCGGAGCAAATCTACGAGCAGTACTTC.

The chain has TRBV6-6 and TRBJ1-1; D unresolved. Looked up from germline, CDR1 is MNHNY and CDR2 is SVGAGI (reference sequence). This CDR3 has 14 amino acids. Trimming pared 2 bases from V and 0 bases from J, leaving 7 bases between. DNA for the CDR3: TGTGCCAGCAGTTACACAGAGATGAACACTGAAGCTTTCTTT. Translated: CASSYTEMNTEAFF.

This rearrangement joins TRBV27 to TRBJ2-5; a possible D gene is TRBD1 (6 bases). V lost 5 bases to trimming and J lost 2 bases, with 15 bases between them. CDR1 and CDR2 from the germline V gene are MNHEY and SMNVEV (reference sequence). The CDR3 is made up of 15 amino acids. The CDR3 DNA sequence: TGTGCCAGCAGTCCCCGGACAGACTTACAAGAGACCCAGTACTTC. It codes for CASSPRTDLQETQYF.

V gene TRBV29-1 combines with J gene TRBJ1-1; the D is unclear. CDR3 length: 12 amino acids. The V end lost 3 bases, the J end lost 6 bases, and 11 bases lay between the germline ends. Germline V gives CDR1 SQVTM, CDR2 ANQGSEA. The CDR3 DNA follows: TGCAGCGTTGATCTTATCCCCCCTGAAGCTTTCTTT. Encoded protein: CSVDLIPPEAFF.

The genes are TRBV18 and TRBJ1-5; 7 bases map to TRBD1. With V trimmed by 5 bases and J by 2 bases, 6 bases remained unmatched. The CDR3 totals 15 residues. The V gene's germline CDR1 is KGHSH and CDR2 LQKENI. For the CDR3, the DNA is TGTGCCAGCTCATCGAACCAGGGGGGCAATCAGCCCCAGCATTTT. This codes for CASSSNQGGNQPQHF.

This chain uses TRBV18 with TRBJ1-1, with D possibly matching TRBD1 (5 bases). The germline V gene has CDR1 KGHSH and CDR2 LQKENI. The CDR3 spans 13 residues. Trimming left V 3 bases short and J 11 bases short, with 16 bases between. CDR3 in DNA: TGTGCCAGCTCACCGCGGGACCGGGAGGTGGCTTTCTTT. This codes for CASSPRDREVAFF.

The chain joins TRBV7-8 to TRBJ1-5, with a weak D call TRBD1 (5 bases). Trimming shortened V by 2 bases and J by 2 bases, and 16 bases separated the two germline ends. Germline V gives CDR1 SGHVS, CDR2 FQNEAQ. This CDR3 is 17 amino acids long. The CDR3 loop reads CASSLLVGAEGNQPQHF. CDR3 nucleotides: TGTGCCAGCAGCTTACTGGTTGGGGCCGAAGGCAATCAGCCCCAGCATTTT.

This sequence joins TRBV10-2 and TRBJ1-4, with 7 nucleotides matching TRBD1. The CDR3 consists of 13 residues. V shed 3 bases, J shed 7 bases, and the junction held 2 bases outside the gene matches. The germline gives CDR1 WSHSY, CDR2 SAAADI. For the CDR3, the DNA is TGCGCCAGCAGTGACCCAGGGGGTGAAAAACTGTTTTTT. Amino acid sequence: CASSDPGGEKLFF.

The CDR3 spells CASSPLEVAKNIQYF. The CDR3 region has the DNA TGTGCCAGCAGTCCCCTTGAGGTAGCCAAAAACATTCAGTACTTC. This sequence joins TRBV27 and TRBJ2-4; D unclear. Trimming removed 5 bases from V and 0 bases from J, with 11 bases in between. CDR3 length: 15 amino acids. The germline CDR1 and CDR2 sequences are MNHEY and SMNVEV (reference sequence).

The gene calls are TRBV6-5 and TRBJ1-1; D remains unclear. Germline V gene sequence: CDR1 MNHEY, CDR2 SVGAGI. The CDR3 has 14 residues. Trimming removed 1 base from V and 1 base from J, with 7 bases in between. Written as DNA, the CDR3 is TGTGCCAGCAGTTACTGGGCTGCGAACACTGAAGCTTTCTTT. It is translated as CASSYWAANTEAFF.

V and J are TRBV29-1 and TRBJ1-1; D call uncertain. V was pared by 4 bases and J by 3 bases, with 12 bases between. Germline CDR1 and CDR2: SQVTM and ANQGSEA. This CDR3 is built from 13 residues. The CDR3 is CSVAPGWDTEAFF. The CDR3 DNA reads TGCAGCGTTGCCCCAGGTTGGGACACTGAAGCTTTCTTT.

The gene calls are TRBV24-1 and TRBJ2-1; 10 nucleotides line up with TRBD2. This CDR3 has 15 amino acids. The germline V gene encodes CDR1 KGHDR and CDR2 SFDVKD. V lost 6 bases and J lost 4; bases outside the gene matches: 5. The CDR3 sequence is CATSPTSGLYNEQFF. Here the CDR3 DNA reads TGTGCCACCAGTCCGACTAGCGGGCTATACAATGAGCAGTTCTTC.

J is TRBJ2-7 and V is TRBV5-1; a possible D gene is TRBD1 (6 bases). Germline CDR1 SGHRS, CDR2 YFSETQ. This CDR3 comprises 15 residues. V shed 4 bases and J shed 2 bases, with 16 bases lying between them. This chain's CDR3 is CASSRDMTGAYEQYF. The CDR3 DNA is TGCGCCAGCAGCCGGGACATGACAGGAGCCTACGAGCAGTACTTC.